The 22 T cell receptor beta chains below all came from one sample that was sequenced in a study of blood T cells in healthy people across ages. It was with a sample-barcoded 5' primer and a J-beta primer mix that a second PCR of roughly 6 to 12 cycles was run. Via MiXCR, TCRdb re-called the 5' RACE reads, giving one row per CDR3 protein. Of just under 900,000 distinct CDR3 sequences listed, about 28% are singletons. Input material: blood. These receptors came from a woman older than 75 in good health.

This clonotype was observed a single time. CDR3 sequence reads: CSARVDREGYTF. The CDR3 bases are TGCAGTGCTAGGGTCGACCGGGAGGGCTACACCTTC. This chain uses TRBV20-1 with TRBJ1-2; D gene ambiguous. The V gene lost 3 bases and the J gene lost 8 bases, with 13 bases spanning the gap. In germline, CDR1 is DFQATT, CDR2 SNEGSKA (reference sequence). CDR3 length equals 12 residues.

This clonotype was seen many times. The chain combines TRBV6-5 with TRBJ2-7; D not certain. CDR1 is MNHEY and CDR2 is SVGAGI in the germline V gene. This CDR3 has 14 amino acids. Trimming took off 0 bases at V and 5 bases at J, with 11 bases between the two ends. This CDR3 is CASSYSKDADEQYF. The CDR3 DNA sequence: TGTGCCAGCAGTTACTCAAAGGACGCAGACGAGCAGTACTTC.

This clonotype was seen repeatedly, ten times or more. A much more abundant neighbour one base away suggests this may be a read error. In DNA form, the CDR3 reads TGTGCCAGCAGCTTGAAACGGGAGACCCAGTACTTC. Translation gives CASSLKRETQYF. The genes are TRBV5-6 and TRBJ2-5; D ambiguous. The CDR3 is 12 residues long. V was cut by 1 base and J by 5 bases, with 6 bases left in between. CDR1 SGHDT and CDR2 YYEEEE come from the germline V gene.

V is TRBV10-2 and J is TRBJ2-7; 14 bases are a match to TRBD2. The end of the DNA is better explained by TRBJ2-5, so the J call may be wrong. Germline CDR1 and CDR2: WSHSY and SAAADI. There are 14 residues in the CDR3. The CDR3 DNA is TGCGCCAACCTAGGACTAGCGGGGGGAGAGACCCAGTACTTC. This gives the protein CANLGLAGGETQYF.

This clonotype was seen ten or more times. The chain couples TRBV10-2 to TRBJ2-3; TRBD1 or TRBD2 may be the D gene (6 bases each). Germline V CDR1 and CDR2: WSHSY, SAAADI. The CDR3 is made up of 15 amino acids. Trimming took 0 bases from V and 3 from J, leaving 10 bases between them. The CDR3 loop is CASSESGGTTDTQYF. The CDR3 coding sequence is TGCGCCAGCAGTGAGTCTGGGGGGACAACAGATACGCAGTATTTT.

There are a few counts of this clonotype. A read error may be the cause here, since a much bigger clone is one base away. This chain uses TRBV3-1 with TRBJ2-5, with TRBD1 matching over 11 bases. The J segment lost 5 bases and the V segment lost 4 bases, leaving 6 bases of the junction unmatched. The CDR3 is made up of 15 amino acids. Germline V gene data show CDR1 as LGHDT and CDR2 as YNNKEL (reference sequence). The CDR3 DNA reads as TGTGCCAGCAGCCTCCGGGACAGGGGGTGCGAGACCCAGTACTTC. Protein: CASSLRDRGCETQYF.

This clonotype was observed many times. The chain links TRBV2 to TRBJ1-5; no definite D call. The CDR3 totals 15 residues. Trimming left V 6 bases short and J 0 bases short, with 12 bases between. The germline CDR1 and CDR2 sequences are SNHLY and FYNNEI. This CDR3 is CASRAGPHSNQPQHF. In nucleotides, the CDR3 is TGTGCCAGCAGGGCAGGACCCCATAGCAATCAGCCCCAGCATTTT.

In its sample, this clonotype was seen many times. The chain links TRBV5-1 to TRBJ1-2, with 8 bases lining up with TRBD1. The CDR3 loop spans 14 amino acids. Germline V gene lookup returns CDR1 SGHRS and CDR2 YFSETQ. Germline trimming cut 4 bases from V and 8 bases from J; bases unmatched to any gene: 10. The CDR3 DNA sequence: TGCGCCAGCAGCCGGGAGCAGGGGGCGCACGGCTACACCTTC. It codes for CASSREQGAHGYTF.

In the case of this clonotype: The germline gene is not matched at one end of the junction; a read error may be the cause. The V gene is TRBV10-3, the J gene TRBJ1-2; possibly TRBD1 for D (6 bases). The germline V gene has CDR1 ENHRY and CDR2 SYGVKD. This CDR3 contains 18 residues. In DNA form, the CDR3 reads TGTGCCATCAGTGACACCCGACTAAAGAGGGGGTTTAACCATGGCTGCACCTTC. Its protein product is CAISDTRLKRGFNHGCTF.

There are many counts of this clonotype. The chain links TRBV6-2 or TRBV6-3 to TRBJ2-1, with D unclear. The CDR3 sequence is 17 residues long. Trimming removed 2 bases from V and 2 bases from J, with 16 bases in between. Germline V CDR1 and CDR2: MNHEY, SVGEGT. The CDR3 DNA follows: TGTGCCAGCAGTTACCCGATGGGAAGCGCAACCTACAATGAGCAGTTCTTC. Protein: CASSYPMGSATYNEQFF.

A word on this clonotype: The junction shows a germline mismatch at one end, possibly a read error. The rearrangement joins TRBV7-2 to TRBJ2-3; 7 nucleotides agree with TRBD1. Germline assignment: CDR1 SGHTA and CDR2 FQGNSA. The CDR3 totals 13 residues. The chain's CDR3 is CASSASGTDTQYF. The CDR3 DNA follows: TGTGCCAGCAGCGCATCCGGGACAGACACGCAGTATTTT.

This clonotype came up many times. The chain has TRBV6-6 and TRBJ2-5; TRBD1 might be the D (5 bases). The CDR3 consists of 13 residues. The germline V and J ends were trimmed by 6 bases and 2 bases, with 10 bases remaining between them. Germline V gene sequence: CDR1 MNHNY, CDR2 SVGAGI (reference sequence). The chain's CDR3 is CASRYRRQETQYF. The CDR3 bases are TGTGCCAGCAGATACAGGAGACAAGAGACCCAGTACTTC.

This clonotype was found many times. The V and J genes are TRBV28 and TRBJ2-5, with D possibly being TRBD2 (5 bases). The CDR3 length is 17 residues. The V and J ends lost 3 bases and 0 bases respectively, with 17 bases between them. Looked up from germline, CDR1 is MDHEN and CDR2 is SYDVKM. CDR3 protein: CASSFPPRGAYQETQYF. Here the CDR3 DNA reads TGTGCCAGCAGTTTTCCTCCTCGGGGAGCGTACCAAGAGACCCAGTACTTC.

This clonotype was recorded at least ten times. A read error may be the cause here, since a much bigger clone is one base away. The genes are TRBV13 and TRBJ2-1, with 8 bases that match TRBD1. The assigned J gene may be wrong: the sequence end matches TRBJ2-7 better. The CDR3 has 12 residues. The germline V gene encodes CDR1 PRHDT and CDR2 FYEKMQ (reference sequence). The CDR3 loop reads CASRDRYNEQYF. CDR3 DNA: TGTGCCAGCCGGGACAGGTACAATGAGCAGTACTTC.

This clonotype was seen at least ten times. The genes are TRBV7-2 and TRBJ1-6; D gene uncertain. V was cut by 5 bases and J by 10 bases, with 15 bases left in between. There are 14 residues in the CDR3. Germline CDR1 and CDR2: SGHTA and FQGNSA. Here the CDR3 reads CASSPGLMGSPLHF. The CDR3 nucleotides are TGTGCCAGCAGCCCAGGACTGATGGGATCACCCCTCCACTTT.

This clonotype was seen at least ten times. This chain joins TRBV10-3 and TRBJ1-1; D may be TRBD1 (6 bases). V was trimmed by 6 bases and J by 1 base, leaving 15 bases between them. The CDR3 sequence is 15 residues long. Germline lookup yields CDR1 ENHRY and CDR2 SYGVKD. CDR3 sequence: CAISGRDISNTEAFF. The CDR3 DNA is TGTGCCATCAGCGGGAGGGACATTTCGAACACTGAAGCTTTCTTT.

J is TRBJ1-2 and V is TRBV7-2; 10 bases line up with TRBD1. The CDR3 runs to 14 residues. The V and J ends lost 5 bases and 3 bases, in that order; junction bases with no gene match: 3. CDR1 and CDR2 from the germline V gene are SGHTA and FQGNSA. The CDR3 loop reads CASSHDRGHYGYTF. The DNA of the CDR3 is TGTGCCAGCAGCCACGACAGGGGGCACTATGGCTACACCTTC.

This clonotype was observed many times. J is TRBJ2-5 and V is TRBV20-1; 7 bases are a match to TRBD1. The CDR3 contains 13 residues. Germline trimming cut 6 bases from V and 3 bases from J; bases unmatched to any gene: 7. CDR1 and CDR2 (germline): DFQATT, SNEGSKA (reference sequence). CDR3 sequence: CSATGTAKETQYF. The CDR3 bases are TGCAGTGCCACCGGGACAGCAAAAGAGACCCAGTACTTC.

This clonotype was observed a few times. A much larger clone sits a single nucleotide away, making a read error possible. The chain uses TRBV12-3 or TRBV12-4 and TRBJ2-1; 7 nucleotides align to TRBD2. The CDR3 is 9 residues long. V dropped 11 bases and J dropped 13; count of bases not matched to a gene: 5. The CDR3: CAGGETQFF. CDR3 in DNA: TGTGCCGGGGGGGAGACCCAGTTCTTC.

This clonotype occurred many times. The chain joins TRBV20-1 to TRBJ1-3, with 7 bases identical to TRBD1. The CDR3 extends over 15 amino acids. Germline V gene lookup returns CDR1 DFQATT and CDR2 SNEGSKA (reference sequence). V was pared by 0 bases and J by 4 bases, with 6 bases of the junction left unmatched. CDR3 sequence (DNA): TGCAGTGCTAGAGACACAGGGGAGGTGGGAAACACCATATATTTT. Translated: CSARDTGEVGNTIYF.

The chain links TRBV7-8 to TRBJ1-1, with 9 bases aligning to TRBD1. CDR1 is SGHVS, CDR2 FQNEAQ, per germline. The CDR3 runs to 17 residues. J lost 7 bases, V lost 6 bases, and 18 bases had no gene match. CDR3 nucleotides: TGTGCCAGCAGAAGAACGGGACAGGGTATCGGGGGTGATGAAGCTTTCTTT. Protein: CASRRTGQGIGGDEAFF.

The genes are TRBV20-1 and TRBJ2-5; the D is unclear. Matching the DNA end better, TRBJ2-4 makes the J call doubtful. Germline values: CDR1 DFQATT, CDR2 SNEGSKA (reference sequence). The CDR3 runs 14 residues. CDR3 sequence: CSARWIQDRNIQYF. The CDR3 DNA is TGCAGCGCACGGTGGATCCAGGACCGAAACATTCAGTACTTC.